This entry concerns a single TCR beta chain. The antigen remains undetermined. This sample also contains other DNA sequences that code for the same CDR3. This entry comes from a study of neoadjuvant nivolumab and ipilimumab in lung cancer. Study-level information: Nivolumab 3 mg/kg was given days 1, 15 and 29, plus ipilimumab 1 mg/kg day 1 in combination. Overall study findings and caveats: Resected tumors had greater TCR richness and clonality than uninvolved lung. Only a small number of samples underwent TCR sequencing. Higher pretherapy blood TCR richness went with higher resected-tumor richness.

The CDR3 totals 13 residues. V was pared by 2 bases and J by 1 base, with 5 bases between. The germline CDR1 and CDR2 sequences are KGHSH and LQKENI. TCRdb's table, derived via immunoSEQ multiplex PCR, lists solely in-frame clones and lacks some. The sample holds roughly 45,000 clones, around nine tenths seen once. The chain combines TRBV18 with TRBJ1-1, with no clear D. This clonotype was sampled from an adult with non-small cell lung cancer. Some clones in this sample may be carry-over from other donors' samples. The input for sequencing was blood, taken before neoadjuvant nivolumab, alone or with ipilimumab. The CDR3 protein is CASSPGENTEAFF. The CDR3 DNA reads TGTGCCAGCTCACCAGGTGAGAACACTGAAGCTTTCTTT.